One sample yielded the 21 T cell receptor beta chains listed below, sequenced in a study of shared clonotypes between healthy human individuals. The method was immunoSEQ multiplex PCR; TCRdb's version includes in-frame clones alone and lacks a portion of them. Among a few million clones listed, more than 85% were seen once. The sample taken for sequencing was naive CD4+ T cells from PBMCs. The subset denotes: CD45RA+ positively selected. The source is a man aged 18 to 29 in good health. Some clones in this sample may be carry-over from other donors' samples.

The chain recombines TRBV2 with TRBJ2-7, with D possibly TRBD2 on 6 matching bases. The CDR3 loop spans 13 amino acids. Trimming took 9 bases from V and 7 from J, leaving 19 bases between them. Germline lookup yields CDR1 SNHLY and CDR2 FYNNEI. The CDR3: CARPGRPGGEQYF. The DNA of the CDR3 is TGTGCCAGACCGGGACGTCCTGGAGGGGAGCAGTACTTC.

The chain joins TRBV5-1 to TRBJ2-5; 9 positions agree with TRBD1. The V segment lost 7 bases and the J segment 5 bases; nucleotides outside the gene matches: 6. The CDR3 has 13 amino acids. Germline V gene sequence: CDR1 SGHRS, CDR2 YFSETQ. CDR3 loop: CASRRDRAETQYF. In nucleotides, the CDR3 is TGCGCCAGCCGGCGGGACAGGGCCGAGACCCAGTACTTC.

The chain employs TRBV4-2 and TRBJ2-1; D not certain. This CDR3 region has 14 residues. V shed 0 bases and J shed 5 bases, with 8 bases lying between them. Germline CDR1 LGHNA, CDR2 YNFKEQ. CDR3 nucleotide sequence: TGTGCCAGCAGCCAAGAGGCGGAAAACAATGAGCAGTTCTTC. Amino acids: CASSQEAENNEQFF.

The rearrangement uses TRBV4-1 and TRBJ1-2; tentative D call: TRBD1 (6 bases). The CDR3 runs 17 residues. V was trimmed by 0 bases and J by 0 bases, leaving 14 bases between them. CDR1 MGHRA and CDR2 YSYEKL come from the germline V gene. CDR3 sequence (DNA): TGCGCCAGCAGCCAAGATCGGGGGGCTAAAGCTAACTATGGCTACACCTTC. The encoded protein is CASSQDRGAKANYGYTF.

Comments on this clone: The sample has other DNA sequences that encode this CDR3 too. The chain uses TRBV28 and TRBJ1-2; D gene uncertain. The CDR3 covers 13 residues. V was cut by 5 bases and J by 4 bases, with 11 bases left in between. The germline CDR1 and CDR2 sequences are MDHEN and SYDVKM. The CDR3: CASSAGSGYGYTF. CDR3 sequence (DNA): TGTGCCAGCAGTGCCGGCTCCGGCTATGGCTACACCTTC.

V usage is TRBV7-9 and J usage is TRBJ2-7; TRBD2 is a possible D gene (6 bases). Germline V gene data show CDR1 as SEHNR and CDR2 as FQNEAQ (reference sequence). This CDR3 is built from 16 residues. V lost 0 bases and J 4 bases, leaving 16 bases between the germline ends. CDR3: CASSLALGGSTYEQYF. The CDR3 bases are TGTGCCAGCAGCTTAGCTCTCGGGGGATCCACTTACGAGCAGTACTTC.

The rearrangement joins TRBV7-9 to TRBJ1-1, with D hard to call. The CDR3 covers 14 residues. V lost 5 bases and J 0 bases, leaving 10 bases between the germline ends. Germline values: CDR1 SEHNR, CDR2 FQNEAQ (reference sequence). For the CDR3, the DNA is TGTGCCAGCAGCCCCCAAAGGGTGAACACTGAAGCTTTCTTT. Its translation is CASSPQRVNTEAFF.

The chain employs TRBV2 and TRBJ1-2, with D perhaps TRBD1 (5 bases). The V gene lost 7 bases and the J gene lost 4 bases, with 10 bases spanning the gap. The CDR3 runs 12 residues. Per the germline V gene, CDR1 is SNHLY and CDR2 is FYNNEI. CDR3 in amino acids: CASKPGPYGYTF. Here the CDR3 DNA reads TGTGCCAGCAAGCCGGGGCCCTATGGCTACACCTTC.

Points on this clone: Distinct nucleotide sequences in the sample also encode this CDR3. The chain carries TRBV7-2 and TRBJ2-6, with no clear D. V lost 2 bases and J lost 1, with 6 bases in between. CDR1 and CDR2 from the germline V gene are SGHTA and FQGNSA. The CDR3 extends over 15 amino acids. The CDR3 protein is CASSLQVSGANVLTF. Here the CDR3 DNA reads TGTGCCAGCAGCTTACAGGTGTCTGGGGCCAACGTCCTGACTTTC.

The rearrangement uses TRBV19 and TRBJ1-5; 7 nucleotides agree with TRBD1. The germline gives CDR1 LNHDA, CDR2 SQIVND (reference sequence). This CDR3 comprises 15 residues. After removal of 7 bases from V and 0 bases from J, the junction contained 6 bases not matched to a gene. CDR3 sequence reads: CASTPTGFSNQPQHF. CDR3 nucleotides: TGTGCCAGTACCCCGACAGGGTTTAGCAATCAGCCCCAGCATTTT. Full variable domain (missing parts from reference TRBV19 and TRBJ1-5): DGGITQSPKYLFRKEGQNVTLSCEQNLNHDAMYWYRQDPGQGLRLIYYSQIVNDFQKGDIAEGYSVSREKKESFPLTVTSAQKNPTAFYLCASTPTGFSNQPQHFGDGTRLSIL.

The chain couples TRBV6-1 to TRBJ1-1; D unresolved. Trimming took 0 bases from V and 11 from J, leaving 13 bases between them. The germline V gene has CDR1 MNHNS and CDR2 SASEGT. There are 13 residues in the CDR3. CDR3 protein: CASSEAPISLAFF. In DNA form, the CDR3 reads TGTGCCAGCAGTGAAGCACCTATCTCTTTGGCTTTCTTT.

This clone appeared a single time. The chain employs TRBV6-6 and TRBJ2-3, with TRBD2 matching 8 bases. V was pared by 4 bases and J by 0 bases, with 6 bases of the junction left unmatched. CDR1 MNHNY and CDR2 SVGAGI come from the germline V gene (reference sequence). The CDR3 totals 16 residues. This CDR3 is CASSLLAEISTDTQYF. CDR3 DNA: TGTGCCAGCAGTTTACTAGCGGAAATCAGCACAGATACGCAGTATTTT.

This rearrangement joins TRBV7-2 to TRBJ2-5; D possibly corresponds to TRBD2 (6 bases). The CDR3 sequence is 15 residues long. Germline V lookup: CDR1 SGHTA, CDR2 FQGNSA. V was trimmed by 2 bases and J by 2 bases, leaving 12 bases between them. CDR3 DNA sequence: TGTGCCAGCAGCTTACGGCGCGGGGTACAAGAGACCCAGTACTTC. Amino acid sequence: CASSLRRGVQETQYF.

This chain links TRBV11-2 with TRBJ2-3, with 7 bases lining up with TRBD2. Trimming took 4 bases from V and 2 from J; bases not matched to a gene: 12. The CDR3 covers 17 residues. Germline CDR1 SGHAT, CDR2 FQNNGV. The CDR3 region is CASSSRRREPLTDTQYF. The CDR3 nucleotides are TGTGCCAGCAGCTCAAGAAGGCGGGAGCCTCTCACAGATACGCAGTATTTT.

The chain recombines TRBV5-6 with TRBJ2-1; 12 bases are a match to TRBD2. CDR3 length: 14 amino acids. Germline V gene data show CDR1 as SGHDT and CDR2 as YYEEEE. The trim removed 6 bases at V and 8 bases at J, leaving 6 bases unmatched. CDR3 loop: CASTLAGGLDEQFF. Here the CDR3 DNA reads TGTGCCAGCACCCTAGCGGGAGGGCTGGATGAGCAGTTCTTC. The variable domain in full, with the rest retrieved from reference TRBV5-6 and TRBJ2-1, is DAGVTQSPTHLIKTRGQQVTLRCSPKSGHDTVSWYQQALGQGPQFIFQYYEEEERQRGNFPDRFSGHQFPNYSSELNVNALLLGDSALYLCASTLAGGLDEQFFGPGTRLTVL.

The rearrangement links TRBV30 to TRBJ1-6; possible D gene TRBD1, 5 bases. Germline CDR1 is GTSNPN and CDR2 is SVGIG (reference sequence). Trimming removed 5 bases at V and 8 bases at J, with 13 bases between. The CDR3 extends over 13 amino acids. CDR3 loop: CAWGMGQHSPLHF. The CDR3, as DNA: TGTGCCTGGGGTATGGGGCAACATTCACCCCTCCACTTT. Variable domain in full (rest from reference TRBV30 and TRBJ1-6): SQTIHQWPATLVQPVGSPLSLECTVEGTSNPNLYWYRQAAGRGLQLLFYSVGIGQISSEVPQNLSASRPQDRQFILSSKKLLLSDSGFYLCAWGMGQHSPLHFGNGTRLTVT.

The chain is built from TRBV9 and TRBJ1-2, with 7 bases fitting TRBD1. V shed 4 bases and J 6 bases; nucleotides not matched to a gene: 12. CDR1 and CDR2 from the germline V gene are SGDLS and YYNGEE. The CDR3 runs 15 residues. The CDR3 loop reads CASSPFGWDRDGYTF. The CDR3 DNA reads TGTGCCAGCAGCCCTTTTGGGTGGGACAGAGATGGCTACACCTTC. The whole variable domain, filled in from reference TRBV9 and TRBJ1-2, reads DSGVTQTPKHLITATGQRVTLRCSPRSGDLSVYWYQQSLDQGLQFLIQYYNGEERAKGNILERFSAQQFPDLHSELNLSSLELGDSALYFCASSPFGWDRDGYTFGSGTRLTVV.

The chain links TRBV7-2 to TRBJ1-5, with no clear D. Germline V gene sequence: CDR1 SGHTA, CDR2 FQGNSA. The V end lost 2 bases, the J end lost 1 base, and 9 bases lay between the germline ends. This CDR3 is built from 15 residues. The CDR3 nucleotides are TGTGCCAGCAGCTTATTGTCGTTGAGCAATCAGCCCCAGCATTTT. As protein: CASSLLSLSNQPQHF.

V usage is TRBV5-6 and J usage is TRBJ1-1; maybe TRBD1 (6 bases). The CDR3 spans 15 residues. Germline CDR1 and CDR2: SGHDT and YYEEEE. CDR3 in amino acids: CATSDRTSMNTEAFF. CDR3 bases: TGTGCGACATCCGACAGGACGTCCATGAACACTGAAGCTTTCTTT.

The chain carries TRBV4-3 and TRBJ2-5; 9 bases map to TRBD2. CDR1 and CDR2 (germline): LGHNA, YSLEER. The CDR3 spans 18 residues. The V segment lost 2 bases and the J segment 5 bases; nucleotides outside the gene matches: 15. In DNA, the CDR3 is TGCGCCAGCAGCCAAATCCTGGTGGCGGGAGGGGGGATGGAGACCCAGTACTTC. Translated: CASSQILVAGGGMETQYF.

The chain links TRBV5-4 to TRBJ2-3, with D possibly matching TRBD2 (6 bases). Germline CDR1 SGHNT, CDR2 YYREEE (reference sequence). The CDR3 has 15 residues. Trimming stripped 4 bases from V and 6 bases from J, with 18 bases between. The DNA for the CDR3 is TGTGCCAGCAGCAGAAACGGAGGGGCCGGGGATACGCAGTATTTT. Protein: CASSRNGGAGDTQYF.